What follows are 31 T cell receptor beta chains derived from one specimen sequenced in a study of Ad26.COV2.S vaccination and SARS-CoV-2 variants. The treatment here: around 19 received Ad26.COV2.S at low or high dose, single or two shots; about five received placebo; per-sample allocation not given. The investigators took samples on day 63 after the first vaccine or placebo injection. TCRdb's copy holds only in-frame clones and misses some; the assay was immunoSEQ multiplex PCR. The sample has about 280,000 clones; over 75% are singletons. Sequenced material: peripheral blood, taken in a trial of Ad26.COV2.S vaccine versus placebo. All receptors come from a person aged 18-60 years who received the Ad26.COV2.S COVID-19 vaccine or a placebo.

This clone showed up just once. The chain is built from TRBV10-2 and TRBJ2-3, with a possible D match to TRBD1 (6 bases). Per the germline V gene, CDR1 is WSHSY and CDR2 is SAAADI. This CDR3 is built from 14 residues. V dropped 6 bases and J dropped 5 bases, with 15 bases sitting between them. CDR3 amino acids: CASSDSGDGDTQYF. The CDR3 DNA reads as TGCGCCAGCAGCGACTCAGGGGATGGAGATACGCAGTATTTT.

The V gene is TRBV6-4, the J gene TRBJ1-5; no firm D call. This CDR3 is 14 amino acids long. The V gene's germline CDR1 is MRHNA and CDR2 SNTAGT. V dropped 4 bases and J dropped 7 bases, with 14 bases sitting between them. In nucleotides, the CDR3 is TGTGCCAGCAGTGTCGAGGGTAGAGGCCAGCCCCAGCATTTT. Amino acids: CASSVEGRGQPQHF.

The chain carries TRBV2 and TRBJ2-2, with 8 bases lining up with TRBD1. Trimming took 3 bases from V and 7 from J; bases not matched to a gene: 10. CDR1 and CDR2 from the germline V gene are SNHLY and FYNNEI. The CDR3 contains 16 residues. CDR3 DNA sequence: TGTGCCAGCAGTGAGATTGGAACAGGGGGGAGCGGGGAGCTGTTTTTT. This translates into CASSEIGTGGSGELFF.

This chain links TRBV27 with TRBJ2-7, with D perhaps matching TRBD1 (5 bases). The CDR3 sequence is 15 residues long. V dropped 8 bases and J dropped 2 bases, with 19 bases sitting between them. The germline V gene encodes CDR1 MNHEY and CDR2 SMNVEV (reference sequence). The CDR3 sequence is CASFPDGAGPYEQYF. The CDR3, as DNA: TGTGCCAGCTTCCCGGACGGTGCAGGGCCCTACGAGCAGTACTTC.

The chain employs TRBV4-3 and TRBJ2-7; D unclear. The V gene lost 1 base and the J gene lost 5 bases, with 3 bases spanning the gap. Per germline, CDR1 LGHNA and CDR2 YSLEER. The CDR3 sequence is 11 residues long. The CDR3 loop is CASSQGHEQYF. CDR3 coding DNA: TGCGCCAGCAGCCAAGGGCACGAGCAGTACTTC.

J is TRBJ1-1 and V is TRBV29-1; no firm D call. The CDR3 spans 13 residues. V lost 1 base to trimming and J lost 0 bases, with 6 bases between them. Germline lookup yields CDR1 SQVTM and CDR2 ANQGSEA. CDR3 DNA sequence: TGCAGCGTTGAAGGCCAGATGAACACTGAAGCTTTCTTT. This translates into CSVEGQMNTEAFF.

This chain connects TRBV7-9 to TRBJ2-5; D is unresolved. This CDR3 comprises 11 residues. V was cut by 5 bases and J by 2 bases, with 3 bases left in between. Germline V CDR1 and CDR2: SEHNR, FQNEAQ (reference sequence). The CDR3 DNA sequence: TGTGCCAGCAGCCCACAAGAGACCCAGTACTTC. Protein: CASSPQETQYF.

This clone was detected a few times. This chain connects TRBV29-1 to TRBJ1-1; 8 positions agree with TRBD1. Germline V lookup: CDR1 SQVTM, CDR2 ANQGSEA. J was trimmed by 1 base and V by 6 bases; bases with no gene match: 10. The CDR3 is 15 amino acids. Written as DNA, the CDR3 is TGCAGCGTCGCCGGGACAGGAGGGGGGAACACTGAAGCTTTCTTT. It is translated as CSVAGTGGGNTEAFF.

The chain uses TRBV5-1 and TRBJ2-1; 11 bases are a match to TRBD1. From germline, CDR1 is SGHRS and CDR2 YFSETQ. The CDR3 is 13 residues long. Trimming removed 1 base from V and 15 bases from J; junction bases left unmatched: 6. The CDR3 reads CASSLLGQGEVFF. The CDR3 bases are TGCGCCAGCAGCTTGTTGGGACAGGGGGAGGTGTTCTTC.

V and J are TRBV2 and TRBJ2-7; 8 bases map to TRBD2. The CDR3 loop spans 14 amino acids. The germline gives CDR1 SNHLY, CDR2 FYNNEI. V lost 7 bases, J lost 0 bases, and 5 bases stayed unmatched. CDR3 DNA: TGTGCCAGCACTTTTAGCGGGATCTCCTACGAGCAGTACTTC. It translates to CASTFSGISYEQYF.

This clone was seen only once. This chain connects TRBV6-1 to TRBJ2-4, with D perhaps matching TRBD2 (5 bases). The V end lost 1 base, the J end lost 0 bases, and 7 bases lay between the germline ends. Germline CDR1 and CDR2: MNHNS and SASEGT. The CDR3 extends over 15 amino acids. CDR3 bases: TGTGCCAGCAGTGAAGGAGGGATAGCCAAAAACATTCAGTACTTC. It codes for CASSEGGIAKNIQYF.

The chain recombines TRBV15 with TRBJ1-5; no reliable D call. The V gene lost 0 bases and the J gene lost 2 bases, with 11 bases spanning the gap. Germline-derived CDR1 and CDR2 are LNHNV and YYDKDF (reference sequence). The CDR3 sequence is 16 residues long. The CDR3 here is CATSREEGSGNQPQHF. The CDR3 DNA is TGTGCCACCAGCAGAGAGGAGGGTTCAGGCAATCAGCCCCAGCATTTT.

The chain joins TRBV5-6 to TRBJ2-7, with TRBD2 matching 7 bases. The CDR3 runs to 14 residues. V lost 5 bases to trimming and J lost 2 bases; unmatched junction nucleotides: 7. Per germline, CDR1 SGHDT and CDR2 YYEEEE. The CDR3 spells CASSRDYRPYEQYF. CDR3 nucleotide sequence: TGTGCCAGCAGTAGGGACTACCGTCCCTACGAGCAGTACTTC.

This sequence joins TRBV18 and TRBJ1-5; D gene unclear. This CDR3 is 16 amino acids long. Germline lookup yields CDR1 KGHSH and CDR2 LQKENI. The V end was cut by 3 bases, the J end by 0 bases, with 12 bases between. CDR3 sequence (DNA): TGTGCCAGCTCACCTGATGGGGTCAATAGCAATCAGCCCCAGCATTTT. Translating it yields CASSPDGVNSNQPQHF.

The chain employs TRBV7-2 and TRBJ2-1; TRBD2 agrees at 8 bases. This CDR3 is 16 amino acids long. Germline V gene sequence: CDR1 SGHTA, CDR2 FQGNSA. V lost 5 bases and J lost 5; bases outside the gene matches: 11. The CDR3 here is CASSPPGLAGHNEQFF. The CDR3 nucleotides are TGTGCCAGCAGCCCACCCGGACTAGCAGGGCACAATGAGCAGTTCTTC.

The rearrangement joins TRBV5-4 to TRBJ2-3, with 12 bases aligning to TRBD2. V was pared by 5 bases and J by 2 bases, with 6 bases of the junction left unmatched. The CDR3 is 16 residues long. Germline V lookup: CDR1 SGHNT, CDR2 YYREEE (reference sequence). The CDR3 DNA reads as TGTGCCAGCAGTCAGACTAGCGGGAGTATCACAGATACGCAGTATTTT. Its protein is CASSQTSGSITDTQYF. The full variable domain, completed using reference TRBV5-4 and TRBJ2-3, is ETGVTQSPTHLIKTRGQQVTLRCSSQSGHNTVSWYQQALGQGPQFIFQYYREEENGRGNFPPRFSGLQFPNYSSELNVNALELDDSALYLCASSQTSGSITDTQYFGPGTRLTVL.

With respect to this clone: The same CDR3 arises from other DNA sequences in this sample as well. The rearrangement joins TRBV6-5 to TRBJ2-5; TRBD2 matches 15 bases. The CDR3 spans 16 residues. Germline CDR1 is MNHEY and CDR2 is SVGAGI. Trimming at V came to 2 bases and at J to 2 bases, leaving 0 bases not matched to a gene. The CDR3 spells CASSYGLAGGQETQYF. The CDR3 DNA sequence: TGTGCCAGCAGTTACGGACTAGCGGGAGGGCAAGAGACCCAGTACTTC.

The chain employs TRBV28 and TRBJ2-4, with TRBD2 identical over 7 bases. This CDR3 is built from 21 residues. V dropped 3 bases and J dropped 0; count of bases not matched to a gene: 20. Germline assignment: CDR1 MDHEN and CDR2 SYDVKM. This CDR3 is CASSFIRHGGGLAEAKNIQYF. DNA of the CDR3: TGTGCCAGCAGTTTTATTCGCCATGGGGGAGGGCTGGCAGAAGCCAAAAACATTCAGTACTTC.

This chain connects TRBV6-4 to TRBJ2-3; unclear D gene. The CDR3 runs to 13 residues. Germline assignment: CDR1 MRHNA and CDR2 SNTAGT. The V end lost 6 bases, the J end lost 2 bases, and 9 bases lay between the germline ends. The CDR3 is CASRPGSTDTQYF. CDR3 bases: TGTGCCAGCAGACCTGGGTCCACAGATACGCAGTATTTT.

This clone was observed once. The genes are TRBV6-5 and TRBJ1-1; TRBD1 might be the D (6 bases). Germline V lookup: CDR1 MNHEY, CDR2 SVGAGI. This CDR3 comprises 14 residues. Trimming removed 0 bases at V and 5 bases at J, with 10 bases between. This CDR3 reads CASSYSGARTEAFF. As DNA, the CDR3 is TGTGCCAGCAGTTACTCGGGGGCGCGGACTGAAGCTTTCTTT.

This clone was recorded a few times. The CDR3 DNA sequence: TGTGCCAGTAGAGTAGGGACTAGCGGGGACTACGAGCAGTACTTC. Its protein product is CASRVGTSGDYEQYF. The rearrangement joins TRBV19 to TRBJ2-7, with TRBD2 identical over 13 bases. The CDR3 covers 15 residues. V lost 6 bases to trimming and J lost 3 bases; unmatched junction nucleotides: 5. Per the germline V gene, CDR1 is LNHDA and CDR2 is SQIVND (reference sequence).

The chain joins TRBV3-1 (or the pseudogene TRBV3-2) to TRBJ1-5; no reliable D call. V was clipped by 2 bases and J by 2 bases, with 13 bases between them. The CDR3 length is 16 residues. Germline loops: CDR1 LGHDT, CDR2 YNNKEL (reference sequence). Written as DNA, the CDR3 is TGTGCCAGCAGCCAATTCGGAGGTTTCGGCAATCAGCCCCAGCATTTT. It is translated as CASSQFGGFGNQPQHF.

This chain connects TRBV11-2 to TRBJ2-1, with 7 bases matching TRBD2. The junction had 4 bases not matched to a gene; V was cut back by 3 bases and J by 5 bases. CDR3 length: 14 amino acids. CDR1 and CDR2 (germline): SGHAT, FQNNGV. CDR3 nucleotide sequence: TGTGCCAGCAGCTTTGCTCGGGGGGACAATGAGCAGTTCTTC. Translating gives CASSFARGDNEQFF.

This clone was seen only a few times. V gene TRBV10-3 combines with J gene TRBJ2-1; D unclear. Germline V gene data show CDR1 as ENHRY and CDR2 as SYGVKD. Between the trimmed V and J ends, which lost 10 bases and 2 bases, there was a span of 12 bases. CDR3 length equals 13 residues. CDR3 nucleotides: TGTGCCACTTCCGGACGGACCTACAATGAGCAGTTCTTC. Its protein is CATSGRTYNEQFF.

V is TRBV6-2 or TRBV6-3 and J is TRBJ1-6, with TRBD1 as a possible D gene (5 bases). From germline, CDR1 is MNHEY and CDR2 SVGEGT. This CDR3 has 15 residues. V was trimmed by 6 bases and J by 6 bases, leaving 15 bases between them. The DNA of the CDR3 is TGTGCCAGCAGCCCCCTGGGGCAGACTAATTCACCCCTCCACTTT. Its translation: CASSPLGQTNSPLHF.

The chain employs TRBV2 and TRBJ2-6, with D perhaps TRBD2 (6 bases). The CDR3 contains 19 residues. The germline V gene has CDR1 SNHLY and CDR2 FYNNEI. Trimming removed 0 bases from V and 0 bases from J, with 15 bases in between. This CDR3 reads CASSEAAGTGGSGANVLTF. The CDR3 DNA reads TGTGCCAGCAGTGAAGCAGCCGGGACTGGAGGCTCTGGGGCCAACGTCCTGACTTTC. Based on the CDR3 plus reference TRBV2 and TRBJ2-6, the full variable domain is EPEVTQTPSHQVTQMGQEVILRCVPISNHLYFYWYRQILGQKVEFLVSFYNNEISEKSEIFDDQFSVERPDGSNFTLKIRSTKLEDSAMYFCASSEAAGTGGSGANVLTFGAGSRLTVL.

The J gene is TRBJ1-6, the V gene TRBV28; 9 bases are shared with TRBD1. This CDR3 has 15 residues. V shed 6 bases, J shed 13 bases, and the junction held 13 bases outside the gene matches. Per the germline V gene, CDR1 is MDHEN and CDR2 is SYDVKM. The CDR3 sequence: CASSPPGQGFSPLHF. The DNA for the CDR3 is TGTGCCAGCAGCCCTCCGGGACAGGGCTTTTCCCCCCTCCACTTT.

The CDR3 protein is CASSPWTASDTQYF. CDR3 DNA: TGTGCCAGCAGCCCCTGGACTGCCTCAGATACGCAGTATTTT. This sequence joins TRBV7-2 and TRBJ2-3, with D maybe TRBD2 (5 bases). In germline, CDR1 is SGHTA, CDR2 FQGNSA. The CDR3 loop spans 14 amino acids. The germline V and J ends were trimmed by 5 bases and 4 bases, with 13 bases remaining between them.

This clone came up once. The chain uses TRBV7-2 and TRBJ1-1; D gene unclear. Deletions cut 3 bases from V and 4 bases from J, with 6 bases between. The germline CDR1 and CDR2 sequences are SGHTA and FQGNSA. This CDR3 has 12 amino acids. The CDR3 bases are TGTGCCAGCAGCTTTAGTAGCACTGAAGCTTTCTTT. As protein: CASSFSSTEAFF.

In this sample, this clone turned up a few times. This chain joins TRBV9 and TRBJ1-6; D is undetermined. Between the trimmed V and J ends, which lost 0 bases and 5 bases, there was a span of 9 bases. The CDR3 loop spans 15 amino acids. Germline CDR1 is SGDLS and CDR2 is YYNGEE. The DNA of the CDR3 is TGTGCCAGCAGCGTAGACCCCGCCGATAATTCACCCCTCCACTTT. This translates into CASSVDPADNSPLHF.

A word on this clone: In the same sample, other DNA sequences code for this CDR3. The genes are TRBV9 and TRBJ2-7, with D possibly being TRBD1 (6 bases). Trimming took 4 bases from V and 2 from J, leaving 10 bases between them. Germline loops: CDR1 SGDLS, CDR2 YYNGEE. This CDR3 is built from 13 residues. The CDR3 DNA sequence: TGTGCCAGCAGCCCCCCAGGGGCCTACGAGCAGTACTTC. Protein sequence: CASSPPGAYEQYF.